Below, one TCR beta chain is given with its context. This clone's antigen is unknown. No per-base quality is available; no much larger clone lies one base away. The donors were healthy, HIV-negative adults who had no recently reported acute infections or vaccinations. Every donor was a Caucasian adult living in Nashville, Tennessee, USA. Magnetic negative selection was used to enrich CD4+ T cells, after which naive cells were positively selected on CD45RA and the negative fraction became the memory subset. After blood collection by leukapheresis, PBMCs were isolated using Ficoll-Histopaque density gradient centrifugation and then cryopreserved in the vapor phase of liquid nitrogen. Analytical flow cytometry was used to check the purity and quantity of every magnetically sorted T cell population. From each sorted fraction, genomic DNA was isolated and quantified by UV absorbance on a Nanodrop 2000c.

TCR CDR3 regions were amplified from genomic DNA by multiplex PCR using the deep immunoSEQ assay. Genomic DNA extracted from each cell subset was distributed evenly over all wells of several immunoSEQ 96-well plates, and each plate served as one replicate. For sorted subsets, 150 to 250 ng of genomic DNA, equivalent to roughly 30,000 T cell genomes, went into each replicate PCR. Purified libraries were measured with a Qubit 3.0 fluorometer, size-checked on a Bioanalyzer 2100, and measured again with the KAPA Library Quantification kit. Every immunoSEQ 96-well plate was sequenced on a dedicated single-read 150-cycle Illumina NextSeq 550 flow cell. From the authors' description of their analysis: Because only junctional sequences without quality scores were contained in the immunoSEQ output, filtering matching that applied to full-length reads could not be performed. To assign V/J genes and CDR3, sequences were annotated using PyIR, a Python wrapper for IgBLAST v1.9, with IMGT germline references. Reads with weak V/J assignments (E-value above 1e-6), missing CDR3, stop codons, out-of-frame junctions, or ambiguous translated residues were removed. A V3J clonotype was defined by an identical inferred V gene, J gene, and CDR3 amino acid sequence. The percentage overlap between two repertoires was calculated by dividing the number of shared unique clonotypes by the size of the smaller repertoire. Three approaches were used to assess repertoire richness: RTK rarefaction, the Chao1 estimator, and Recon v2.1 estimates of unobserved clonotypes. OLGA was used to compute generation probabilities for all TCRbeta clonotypes that the gDNA method yielded from a handful of donors. In TCRdb, the immuneACCESS table is reduced to in-frame sequences with V and J assigned. These tables do not hold every clone; where another copy was compared, an unresolved V gene accounts for under half, and the others remain unexplained. V, J and clone size were drawn from that table, and D and trimming were deduced from the DNA. The sample contains roughly 2.6 million clones, 90% to 95% of them found a single time. The ten largest clones add up to over 0.12% of the sample.

This sample is drawn from a study of shared clonotypes between healthy human individuals (dated by TCRdb to the early 2020s). Background for the entire study: Two women and three men aged 18 to 49 years were included in the cohort. To estimate repertoire size and how much clonotype sharing occurs between individuals, the study deeply sequenced the blood TCR repertoires of five healthy adults. For each donor, three plates each were used for CD4 naive and CD4 memory, two plates were used for CD8 naive, and one plate was used for CD8 memory. Per donor, leukapheresis produced somewhere between about 0.85 and 9.5 billion PBMCs. Libraries were prepared and TCR repertoires were sequenced by different laboratories using diverse techniques, in order to increase sequencing depth and limit assay-specific biases.

The CDR3 has 11 amino acids, counting the end cysteine and phenylalanine. The entry retains the CDR3 DNA only, 33 bases that are in frame from base 1. From a lookup of the germline V gene, CDR1 and CDR2 are SNHLY and FYNNEI. Between the V and J ends, shortened by 7 bases and 2 bases respectively, the junction contains 5 bases. Study-wide findings and limitations: Sampling was restricted to blood, and TCR repertoires in tissues likely differ from the TCR repertoires found in blood. Because the study included only a small number of donors, the genetic and exposure-history diversity represented was limited. Rarefaction of sorted-subset datasets indicated incomplete sequencing despite the large sequencing depth. Compared with non-shared clonotypes, the clonotypes found in all four sorted-subset donors had higher generation probabilities. Sharing across several donors was observed for roughly 5.4% of naive CD4, less than 4% of naive CD8, about 2.3% of memory CD4, and less than 0.45% of memory CD8 clonotypes. Pairwise subsampling indicated that sequencing depth was expected to affect the degree of clonotype sharing among donors. Naive subsets generally had larger estimated clonotype richness than memory subsets did.

Material for sequencing was naive CD4+ T cells sorted from blood. Sample cell subset or site, as interpreted from the label and publication: CD45RA+ positively selected. This chain joins TRBV2 to TRBJ1-2, with the D gene not confidently named. The origin of this receptor is a man aged 18-30 years in good health. At the DNA level, the sequence is TGTGCCAGCACCCAGAACTATGGCTACACCTTC. This is translated as CASTQNYGYTF.